This is a list of T cell receptor beta chains from one sample in a study of Ad26.COV2.S vaccination and SARS-CoV-2 variants. Only in-frame clones appear in the TCRdb table, and some are missing; sequencing was by immunoSEQ multiplex PCR. This sample carries more than 150,000 clones, around 90% of them seen once, and the ten largest clones take more than 4.5%. The input for sequencing was peripheral blood, taken after recovery from COVID-19. Every receptor here comes from a human donor who had recovered from COVID-19. The CDR3 runs from the conserved cysteine through the conserved F or W. D genes are given only for firm matches. Size values are once, few and many counts, or a class for expanded clones, and some rows have none.

d_gene | j_gene | abundance | v_gene | CDR3aa | CDR3nt
NA | TRBJ2-7 | NA | TRBV2 | CAGAGIDYEQYF | TGTGCTGGGGCAGGGATAGACTACGAGCAGTACTTC
NA | TRBJ1-5 | NA | TRBV27 | CASSFLAESGNQPQHF | TGTGCCAGCAGTTTTCTCGCCGAAAGTGGCAATCAGCCCCAGCATTTT
NA | TRBJ1-1 | NA | TRBV3-1/TRBV3-2 | CASGATGTEAFF | TGTGCCAGTGGGGCCACCGGCACTGAAGCTTTCTTT
NA | TRBJ1-3 | once | TRBV19 | CASSIDGRPPGNTIYF | TGTGCCAGTAGTATAGATGGCAGGCCTCCTGGAAACACCATATATTTT
NA | TRBJ1-3 | NA | TRBV10-3 | CAISEGFTGNTIYF | TGTGCCATCAGTGAGGGGTTCACTGGAAACACCATATATTTT
NA | TRBJ2-7 | NA | TRBV11-2 | CASSSQTYEQYF | TGTGCCAGCAGCTCGCAAACATACGAGCAGTACTTC
NA | TRBJ1-6 | NA | TRBV7-9 | CASSLNDGDYSPLHF | TGTGCCAGCAGCTTAAATGATGGGGATTACTCACCCCTCCACTTT
NA | TRBJ2-5 | NA | TRBV5-4 | CASNVFGGRQETQYF | TGTGCCAGCAACGTCTTTGGGGGGAGACAAGAGACCCAGTACTTC
NA | TRBJ2-7 | NA | TRBV7-2 | CASSLVGQGREQYF | TGTGCCAGCAGCTTAGTTGGCCAGGGGAGGGAGCAGTACTTC
NA | TRBJ1-1 | NA | TRBV9 | CASAQSPNTEAFF | TGTGCCAGCGCTCAAAGCCCGAACACTGAAGCTTTCTTT
TRBD1 | TRBJ2-7 | NA | TRBV2 | CASSTGRGQHEQYF | TGTGCCAGCAGCACCGGCAGGGGGCAGCACGAGCAGTACTTC